Listed here are 19 T cell receptor beta chains from one sample, sequenced in a study of blood T cell repertoires in COVID-19. TCRdb's copy holds only in-frame clones and misses some; the assay was immunoSEQ multiplex PCR. The sample includes 150,000 to 200,000 clones, 88% seen only once; the top ten take around 9.5%. Sequencing was done on a sample of PBMCs or T cells enriched from blood (not recorded which). The receptors were sampled from a woman between 18 and 30 years old who had recovered from COVID-19.

The CDR3 reads CASSPQPTDTQYF. The CDR3, as DNA: TGTGCCAGCAGCCCACAACCCACAGATACGCAGTATTTT. The V call is TRBV7-8, the J call TRBJ2-3; D remains unclear. Germline V gene sequence: CDR1 SGHVS, CDR2 FQNEAQ. Deletions cut 5 bases from V and 2 bases from J, with 8 bases between. CDR3 length: 13 residues.

The V gene is TRBV7-9, the J gene TRBJ2-1; D not certain. The CDR3 has 15 residues. V gave up 6 bases and J gave up 0 bases, with 12 bases separating them. Germline V gene sequence: CDR1 SEHNR, CDR2 FQNEAQ (reference sequence). The CDR3 reads CASSSAWSSYNEQFF. The CDR3 DNA reads TGTGCCAGCAGTTCCGCCTGGAGCTCCTACAATGAGCAGTTCTTC.

The chain couples TRBV2 to TRBJ1-1; 8 nucleotides line up with TRBD1. The length of the CDR3 is 14 residues. Germline assignment: CDR1 SNHLY and CDR2 FYNNEI. Trimming took 7 bases from V and 0 from J; bases not matched to a gene: 4. The CDR3 DNA is TGTGCCAGCACCTGGGACAGGATGAACACTGAAGCTTTCTTT. Its translation: CASTWDRMNTEAFF.

V usage is TRBV5-1 and J usage is TRBJ1-3; D gene unclear. V lost 2 bases and J 0 bases, leaving 6 bases between the germline ends. The germline V gene has CDR1 SGHRS and CDR2 YFSETQ. The CDR3 loop spans 14 amino acids. The CDR3 spells CASSLVSSGNTIYF. In nucleotides, the CDR3 is TGCGCCAGCAGCTTAGTGAGCTCTGGAAACACCATATATTTT.

The J gene is TRBJ2-1, the V gene TRBV27; a weak D match, TRBD2 (5 bases). This CDR3 has 13 amino acids. V gave up 7 bases and J gave up 4 bases, with 11 bases separating them. Germline lookup yields CDR1 MNHEY and CDR2 SMNVEV (reference sequence). In DNA, the CDR3 is TGTGCCAGCAAAAGCGGAGCATACAATGAGCAGTTCTTC. It yields the protein CASKSGAYNEQFF.

V is TRBV6-5 and J is TRBJ1-2; 9 positions agree with TRBD1. Unmatched junction bases numbered 6, after V lost 6 bases and J lost 7 bases. The CDR3 contains 13 residues. Germline values: CDR1 MNHEY, CDR2 SVGAGI. DNA for the CDR3: TGTGCCAGCAGGACCGGACAGGGGATTGGCTACACCTTC. It codes for CASRTGQGIGYTF.

CDR3 loop: CASSQVGESPLHF. The CDR3 DNA is TGTGCCAGCAGCCAAGTAGGGGAATCACCCCTCCACTTT. This chain links TRBV3-1 (or the pseudogene TRBV3-2) with TRBJ1-6, with a tentative D call TRBD1 (5 bases). The V end lost 1 base, the J end lost 10 bases, and 8 bases lay between the germline ends. Germline values: CDR1 LGHDT, CDR2 YNNKEL (reference sequence). This CDR3 contains 13 residues.

The chain carries TRBV19 and TRBJ2-7, with D unclear. The CDR3 totals 9 residues. The germline V gene has CDR1 LNHDA and CDR2 SQIVND (reference sequence). Trimming stripped 11 bases from V and 6 bases from J, with 8 bases between. The CDR3 DNA follows: TGTGCCTCACAGAGCGAGCAGTACTTC. Translated, it gives CASQSEQYF.

This rearrangement joins TRBV13 to TRBJ1-2, with D possibly TRBD1 on 5 matching bases. Trimming left V 7 bases short and J 8 bases short, with 17 bases between. This CDR3 has 13 amino acids. CDR1 and CDR2 from the germline V gene are PRHDT and FYEKMQ (reference sequence). The CDR3 DNA reads as TGTGCCAGCACTTGGGGGGGTCTGGGAGGCTACACCTTC. Amino acid sequence: CASTWGGLGGYTF.

The genes are TRBV10-3 and TRBJ2-1; TRBD2 is a possible D gene (6 bases). This CDR3 contains 17 residues. V lost 0 bases and J 7 bases, leaving 19 bases between the germline ends. Germline CDR1 and CDR2: ENHRY and SYGVKD. The CDR3 nucleotides are TGTGCCATCAGTGAGTCGGGCGGGACCATTCACTTGAATGAGCAGTTCTTC. This encodes CAISESGGTIHLNEQFF.

The rearrangement uses TRBV28 and TRBJ2-3, with no clear D. V was pared by 6 bases and J by 2 bases, with 15 bases between. CDR1 is MDHEN and CDR2 is SYDVKM in the germline V gene. The length of the CDR3 is 15 residues. CDR3 loop: CASSLFATSTDTQYF. CDR3 sequence (DNA): TGTGCCAGCAGCCTCTTCGCAACATCCACAGATACGCAGTATTTT.

This chain uses TRBV2 with TRBJ1-6; 9 positions match TRBD1. In germline, CDR1 is SNHLY, CDR2 FYNNEI. V trimming: 6 bases; J trimming: 7 bases; junction bases outside the gene matches: 13. The length of the CDR3 is 17 residues. The CDR3 spells CASSDLYRDRVNSPLHF. The CDR3 DNA is TGTGCCAGCAGCGACCTTTACAGGGACAGGGTCAATTCACCCCTCCACTTT. Using reference TRBV2 and TRBJ1-6 for the parts outside the CDR3, the full variable domain is EPEVTQTPSHQVTQMGQEVILRCVPISNHLYFYWYRQILGQKVEFLVSFYNNEISEKSEIFDDQFSVERPDGSNFTLKIRSTKLEDSAMYFCASSDLYRDRVNSPLHFGNGTRLTVT.

The chain employs TRBV18 and TRBJ2-1; 7 bases line up with TRBD1. The CDR3 length is 20 residues. Germline V gene sequence: CDR1 KGHSH, CDR2 LQKENI. V lost 0 bases and J lost 4; bases outside the gene matches: 18. CDR3 coding DNA: TGTGCCAGCTCACCACCGGGTGCAACCGGGACAGTCCCCCGGTACAATGAGCAGTTCTTC. Translation gives CASSPPGATGTVPRYNEQFF.

The gene calls are TRBV5-6 and TRBJ1-1; D perhaps matches TRBD1 (5 bases). This CDR3 region has 14 residues. The V gene lost 5 bases and the J gene lost 1 base, with 12 bases spanning the gap. Germline-derived CDR1 and CDR2 are SGHDT and YYEEEE. The CDR3 reads CASSSRTRNTEAFF. The CDR3 nucleotides read TGTGCCAGCAGTTCCCGGACACGGAACACTGAAGCTTTCTTT.

This chain's CDR3 is CSVDRGYTDTQYF. The CDR3 DNA sequence: TGCAGCGTTGACAGGGGGTACACAGATACGCAGTATTTT. The rearrangement links TRBV29-1 to TRBJ2-3; TRBD1 matches 7 bases. This CDR3 is built from 13 residues. The V gene end was trimmed by 3 bases and the J gene end by 2 bases; junction bases not matched to a gene: 2. Per germline, CDR1 SQVTM and CDR2 ANQGSEA.

This clone was counted a single time. The chain combines TRBV2 with TRBJ2-7; TRBD2 matches 7 bases. The CDR3 has 13 amino acids. Unmatched junction bases numbered 6, after V lost 4 bases and J lost 6 bases. Germline CDR1 and CDR2: SNHLY and FYNNEI. CDR3 loop: CASSGWEGTEQYF. For the CDR3, the DNA is TGTGCCAGCAGTGGCTGGGAGGGGACCGAGCAGTACTTC.

This clone was seen only a few times. The genes are TRBV4-2 and TRBJ2-7, with 14 bases that match TRBD2. Germline-derived CDR1 and CDR2 are LGHNA and YNFKEQ. V lost 1 base, J lost 4 bases, and 3 bases stayed unmatched. This CDR3 comprises 16 residues. The CDR3 nucleotides are TGTGCCAGCAGCCAAGCTTGGACTAGCGGGGGGTACGAGCAGTACTTC. This gives the protein CASSQAWTSGGYEQYF.

The V and J genes are TRBV3-1 (or the pseudogene TRBV3-2) and TRBJ2-7; 8 bases are shared with TRBD2. The CDR3 spans 14 residues. J was trimmed by 2 bases and V by 4 bases; bases with no gene match: 4. Germline values: CDR1 LGHDT, CDR2 YNNKEL (reference sequence). The CDR3 sequence is CASSRGGGTYEQYF. DNA for the CDR3: TGTGCCAGCAGCCGGGGCGGGGGGACCTACGAGCAGTACTTC.

This chain connects TRBV10-2 to TRBJ2-1, with 7 positions matching TRBD1. CDR3 length: 15 amino acids. With 8 bases clipped from V and 0 bases from J, the junction kept 7 bases outside the gene matches. Per the germline V gene, CDR1 is WSHSY and CDR2 is SAAADI. This CDR3 is CASRSEGASYNEQFF. The CDR3 coding sequence is TGCGCCAGCCGATCTGAGGGGGCCTCCTACAATGAGCAGTTCTTC.